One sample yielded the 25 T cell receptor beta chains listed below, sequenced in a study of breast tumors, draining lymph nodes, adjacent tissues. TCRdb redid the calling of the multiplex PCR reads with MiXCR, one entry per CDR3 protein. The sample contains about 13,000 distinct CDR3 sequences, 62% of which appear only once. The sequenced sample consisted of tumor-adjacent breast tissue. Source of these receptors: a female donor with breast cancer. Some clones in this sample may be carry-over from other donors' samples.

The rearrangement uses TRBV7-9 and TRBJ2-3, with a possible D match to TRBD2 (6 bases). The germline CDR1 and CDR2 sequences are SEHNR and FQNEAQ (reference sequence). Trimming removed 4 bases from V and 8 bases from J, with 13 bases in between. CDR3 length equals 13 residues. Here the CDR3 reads CASSYPGAATQYF. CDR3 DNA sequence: TGTGCCAGCAGCTATCCGGGAGCAGCTACGCAGTATTTT.

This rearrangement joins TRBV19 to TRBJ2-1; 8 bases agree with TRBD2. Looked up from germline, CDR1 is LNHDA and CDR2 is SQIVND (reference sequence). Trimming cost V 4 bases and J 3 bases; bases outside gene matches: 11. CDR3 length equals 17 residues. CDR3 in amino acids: CASSTGSGGAVYNEQFF. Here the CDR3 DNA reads TGTGCCAGTAGTACAGGTTCCGGGGGGGCCGTCTACAATGAGCAGTTCTTC.

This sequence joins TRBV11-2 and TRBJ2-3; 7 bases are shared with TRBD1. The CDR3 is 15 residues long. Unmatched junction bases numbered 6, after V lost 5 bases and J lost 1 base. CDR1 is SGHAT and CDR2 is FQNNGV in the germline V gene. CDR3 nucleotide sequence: TGTGCCAGCAGCACCTACAGGGGTGGCACAGATACGCAGTATTTT. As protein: CASSTYRGGTDTQYF.

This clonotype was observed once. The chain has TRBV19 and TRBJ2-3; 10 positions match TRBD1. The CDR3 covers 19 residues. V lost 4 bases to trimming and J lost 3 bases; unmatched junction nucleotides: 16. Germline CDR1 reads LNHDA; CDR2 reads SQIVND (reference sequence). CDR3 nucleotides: TGTGCCAGTAGTACCTCTTTCCCCGGCGGGACAGGGGTAACAGATACGCAGTATTTT. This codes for CASSTSFPGGTGVTDTQYF.

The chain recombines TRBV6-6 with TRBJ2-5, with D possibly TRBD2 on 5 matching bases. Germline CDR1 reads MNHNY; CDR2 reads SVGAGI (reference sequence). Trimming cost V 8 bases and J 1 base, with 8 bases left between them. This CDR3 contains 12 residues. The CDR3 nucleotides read TGTGCCAGCTTTAGCGTCCAAGAGACCCAGTACTTC. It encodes CASFSVQETQYF.

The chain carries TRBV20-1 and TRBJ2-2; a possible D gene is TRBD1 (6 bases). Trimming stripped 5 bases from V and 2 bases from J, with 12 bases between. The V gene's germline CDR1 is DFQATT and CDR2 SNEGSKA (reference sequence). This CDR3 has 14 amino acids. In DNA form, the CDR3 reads TGCAGTGCTCCCGACAGGTCCAACACCGGGGAGCTGTTTTTT. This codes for CSAPDRSNTGELFF.

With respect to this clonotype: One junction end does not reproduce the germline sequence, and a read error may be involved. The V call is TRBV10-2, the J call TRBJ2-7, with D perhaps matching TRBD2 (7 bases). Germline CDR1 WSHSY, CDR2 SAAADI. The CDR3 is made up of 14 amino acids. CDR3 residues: CASSEGGGGSGRNF. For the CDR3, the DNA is TGCGCCAGCAGTGAAGGGGGGGGCGGGTCCGGGAGGAACTTC.

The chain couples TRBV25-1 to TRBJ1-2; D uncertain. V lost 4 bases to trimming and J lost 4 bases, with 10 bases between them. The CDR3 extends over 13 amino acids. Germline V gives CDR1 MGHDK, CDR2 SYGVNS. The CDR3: CASSAGLGYGYTF. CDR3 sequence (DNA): TGTGCCAGCAGTGCGGGATTGGGCTATGGCTACACCTTC.

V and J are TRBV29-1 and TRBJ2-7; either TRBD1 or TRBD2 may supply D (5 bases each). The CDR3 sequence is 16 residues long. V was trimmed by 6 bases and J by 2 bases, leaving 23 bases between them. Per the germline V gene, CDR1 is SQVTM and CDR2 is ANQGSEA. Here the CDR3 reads CSVAFVQRTNPYEQYF. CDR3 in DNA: TGCAGCGTCGCCTTTGTGCAGCGGACAAACCCCTACGAGCAGTACTTC.

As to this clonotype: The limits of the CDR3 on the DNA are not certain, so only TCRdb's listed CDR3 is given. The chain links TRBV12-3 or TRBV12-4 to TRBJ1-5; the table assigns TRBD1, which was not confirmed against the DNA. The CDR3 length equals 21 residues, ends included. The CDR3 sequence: CASSKGGSYNEQFFGPGTRHF.

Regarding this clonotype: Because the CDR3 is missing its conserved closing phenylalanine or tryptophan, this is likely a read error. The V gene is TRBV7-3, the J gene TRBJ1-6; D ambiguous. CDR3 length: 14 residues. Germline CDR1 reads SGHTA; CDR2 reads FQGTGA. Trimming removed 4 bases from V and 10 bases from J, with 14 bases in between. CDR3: CASSSRQSRSPLHV. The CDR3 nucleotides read TGTGCCAGCAGCTCAAGGCAGTCACGATCACCCCTCCACGTT.

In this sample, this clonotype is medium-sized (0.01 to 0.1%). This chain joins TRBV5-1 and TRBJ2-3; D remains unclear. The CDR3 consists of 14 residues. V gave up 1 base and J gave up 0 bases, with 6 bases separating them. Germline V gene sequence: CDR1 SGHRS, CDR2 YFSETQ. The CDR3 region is CASSLLYSTDTQYF. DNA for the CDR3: TGCGCCAGCAGCTTGCTCTATAGCACAGATACGCAGTATTTT.

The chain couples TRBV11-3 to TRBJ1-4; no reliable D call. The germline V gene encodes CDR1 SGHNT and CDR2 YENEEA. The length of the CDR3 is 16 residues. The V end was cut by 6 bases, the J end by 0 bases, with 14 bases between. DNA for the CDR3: TGTGCCAGCAGGTTACGTGGGAGCGCAACTAATGAAAAACTGTTTTTT. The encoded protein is CASRLRGSATNEKLFF.

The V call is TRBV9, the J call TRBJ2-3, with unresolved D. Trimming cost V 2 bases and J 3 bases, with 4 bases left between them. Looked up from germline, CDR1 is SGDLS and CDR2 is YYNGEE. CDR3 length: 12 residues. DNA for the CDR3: TGTGCCAGCAGCGTTATGACAGATACGCAGTATTTT. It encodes CASSVMTDTQYF.

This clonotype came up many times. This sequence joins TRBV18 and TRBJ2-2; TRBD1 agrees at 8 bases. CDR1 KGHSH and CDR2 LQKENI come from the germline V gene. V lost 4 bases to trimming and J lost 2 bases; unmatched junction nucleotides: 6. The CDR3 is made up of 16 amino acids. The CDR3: CASSHGQGFNTGELFF. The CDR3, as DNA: TGTGCCAGCTCACACGGACAGGGCTTCAACACCGGGGAGCTGTTTTTT.

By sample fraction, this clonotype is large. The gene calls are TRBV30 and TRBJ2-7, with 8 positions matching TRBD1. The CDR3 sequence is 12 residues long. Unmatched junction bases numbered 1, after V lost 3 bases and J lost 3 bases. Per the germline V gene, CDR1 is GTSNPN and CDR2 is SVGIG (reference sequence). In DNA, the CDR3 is TGTGCCTGGAGAGACAGGGGCTACGAGCAGTACTTC. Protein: CAWRDRGYEQYF.

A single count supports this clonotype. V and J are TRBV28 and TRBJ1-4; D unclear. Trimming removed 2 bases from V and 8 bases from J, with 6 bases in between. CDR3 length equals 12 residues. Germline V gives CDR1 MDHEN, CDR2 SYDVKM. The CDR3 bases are TGTGCCAGCAGTTTAACGGCCGAAAAACTGTTTTTT. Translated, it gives CASSLTAEKLFF.

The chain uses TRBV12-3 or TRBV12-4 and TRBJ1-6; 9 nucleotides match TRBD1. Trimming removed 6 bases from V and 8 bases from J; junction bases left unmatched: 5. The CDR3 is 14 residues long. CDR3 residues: CASRRDRDDSPLHF. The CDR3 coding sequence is TGTGCCAGCAGGAGGGACAGGGATGATTCACCCCTCCACTTT.

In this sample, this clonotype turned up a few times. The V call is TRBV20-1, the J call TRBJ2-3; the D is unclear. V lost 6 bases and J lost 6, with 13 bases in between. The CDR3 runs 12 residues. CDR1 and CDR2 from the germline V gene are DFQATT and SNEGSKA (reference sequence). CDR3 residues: CSALRAFDTQYF. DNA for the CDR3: TGCAGTGCCCTTCGAGCGTTCGATACGCAGTATTTT.

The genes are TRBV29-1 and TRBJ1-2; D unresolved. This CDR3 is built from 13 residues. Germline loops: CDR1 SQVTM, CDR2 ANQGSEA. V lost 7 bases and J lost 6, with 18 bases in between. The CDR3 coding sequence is TGCAGCGACCCGGCCTTTGGCCTGAATGGCTACACCTTC. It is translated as CSDPAFGLNGYTF.

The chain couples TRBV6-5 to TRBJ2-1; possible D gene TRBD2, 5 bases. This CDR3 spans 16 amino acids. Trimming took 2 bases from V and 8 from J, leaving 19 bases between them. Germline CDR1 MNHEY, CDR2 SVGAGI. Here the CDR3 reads CASSYNLGVARYEQFF. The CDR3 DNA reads TGTGCCAGCAGTTACAATTTGGGCGTAGCGAGGTATGAGCAGTTCTTC.

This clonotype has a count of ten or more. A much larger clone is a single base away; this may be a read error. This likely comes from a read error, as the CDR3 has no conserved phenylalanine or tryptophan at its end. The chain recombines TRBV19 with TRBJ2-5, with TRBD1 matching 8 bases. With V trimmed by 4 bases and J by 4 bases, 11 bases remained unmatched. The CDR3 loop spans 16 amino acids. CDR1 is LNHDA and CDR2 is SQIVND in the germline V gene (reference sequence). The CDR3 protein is CASSTPRQGSRETQYS. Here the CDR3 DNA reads TGTGCCAGTAGTACCCCGCGACAGGGGTCAAGAGAGACCCAGTACTCC.

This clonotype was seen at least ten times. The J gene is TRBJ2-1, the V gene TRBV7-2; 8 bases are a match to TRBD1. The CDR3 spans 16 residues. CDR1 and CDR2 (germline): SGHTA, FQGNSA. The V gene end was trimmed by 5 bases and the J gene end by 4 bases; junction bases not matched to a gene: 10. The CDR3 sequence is CASSPLRDRQYNEQFF. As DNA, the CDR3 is TGTGCCAGCAGCCCCCTCCGGGACAGGCAATACAATGAGCAGTTCTTC.

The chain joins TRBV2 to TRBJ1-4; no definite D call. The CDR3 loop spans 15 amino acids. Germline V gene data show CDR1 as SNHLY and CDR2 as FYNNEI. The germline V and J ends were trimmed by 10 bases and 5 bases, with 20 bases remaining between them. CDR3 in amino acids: CANSPPWRTNEKLFF. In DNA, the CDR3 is TGTGCCAACAGCCCCCCGTGGAGGACCAATGAAAAACTGTTTTTT.

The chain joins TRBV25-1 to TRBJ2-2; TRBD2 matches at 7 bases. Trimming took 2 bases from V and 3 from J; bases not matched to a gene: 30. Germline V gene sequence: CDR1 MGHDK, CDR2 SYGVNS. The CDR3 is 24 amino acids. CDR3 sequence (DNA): TGTGCCAGCAGTGAACACGACATCGATAATCACAGGTACGCGGGAGCTTCGGACACCGGGGAGCTGTTTTTT. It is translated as CASSEHDIDNHRYAGASDTGELFF.